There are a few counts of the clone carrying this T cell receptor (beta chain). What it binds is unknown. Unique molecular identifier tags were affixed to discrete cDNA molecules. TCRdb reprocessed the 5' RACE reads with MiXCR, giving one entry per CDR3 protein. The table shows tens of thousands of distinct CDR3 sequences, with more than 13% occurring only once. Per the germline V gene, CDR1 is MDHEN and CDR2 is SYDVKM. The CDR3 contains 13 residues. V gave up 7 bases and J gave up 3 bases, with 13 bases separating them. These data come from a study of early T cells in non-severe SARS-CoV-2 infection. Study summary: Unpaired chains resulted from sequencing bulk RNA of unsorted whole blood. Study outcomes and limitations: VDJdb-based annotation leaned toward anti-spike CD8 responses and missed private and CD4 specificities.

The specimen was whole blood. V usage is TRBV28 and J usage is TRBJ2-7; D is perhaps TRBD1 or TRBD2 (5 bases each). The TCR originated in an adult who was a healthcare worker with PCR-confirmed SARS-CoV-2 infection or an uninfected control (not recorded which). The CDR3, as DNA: TGTGCCAGCAACCAGGGACGGATCTACGAGCAGTACTTC. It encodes CASNQGRIYEQYF.